This TCR beta chain is from a study of Ad26.COV2.S vaccination and SARS-CoV-2 variants. On the study more broadly: Enrolled in COV1001, the donor was in the Ad26.COV2.S trial arm, which received the vaccine. Dosing was one shot or two shots 56 days apart.

Germline V gives CDR1 MNHEY, CDR2 SMNVEV (reference sequence). Trimming took off 2 bases at V and 13 bases at J, with 15 bases between the two ends. CDR3 length equals 13 residues. This sample's treatment: some 19 received Ad26.COV2.S at low or high dose, single or two shots; several received placebo; per-sample allocation not given. Day 63 following the first vaccine or placebo injection was when the samples were taken. The protocol was immunoSEQ multiplex PCR, while the TCRdb copy is restricted to in-frame clones and leaves out a portion. The top ten clones hold over 2.5% of a sample with fewer than 500,000 clones, approximately 92% of them seen once.

This chain uses TRBV27 with TRBJ2-1; a weak D match, TRBD1 (5 bases). The sequences come from peripheral blood, collected in a trial of Ad26.COV2.S vaccine versus placebo. This clonotype originated in a person between 18 and 59 years old who received the Ad26.COV2.S COVID-19 vaccine or a placebo. CDR3 sequence reads: CASSLRGSGIQFF. The CDR3 nucleotides are TGTGCCAGCAGTTTAAGGGGATCTGGGATACAGTTCTTC.